A single count supports the clone carrying this TCR beta chain. The sample comes from a study of resident and recirculating memory T cells in vitiligo. At the level of the study: No cells were sorted; samples were homogenized just before genomic DNA extraction.

Patients' lesions had not changed for the previous 6 months. The CDR3 consists of 15 residues. Germline CDR1 SGDLS, CDR2 YYNGEE. The assay was immunoSEQ multiplex PCR, and TCRdb's table has in-frame clones only and misses some. The sample consists of 70,000 to 95,000 clones, around 90% of them appearing once. The sample comprised blood. The V gene is TRBV9, the J gene TRBJ2-5; perhaps TRBD2 as D (6 bases). The DNA end favors TRBJ2-7, so the J call may be wrong. This receptor was identified in a male donor with vitiligo. The chain's CDR3 is CASSAVTGVSNEQYF. The CDR3 DNA reads TGTGCCAGCAGCGCCGTCACGGGAGTATCCAACGAGCAGTACTTC.